The 27 T cell receptor beta chains reported below all come from one sample, sequenced in a study of OX40 agonist ivuxolimab in advanced cancers. Measured with immunoSEQ multiplex PCR; TCRdb has only the in-frame clones, and not every one. The table has 99,000 or so clones, 84% seen once. Sequencing was performed on CD4+ or CD8+ T cells sorted from blood, taken in a trial of the OX40 agonist ivuxolimab. These receptors came from an adult with an advanced solid tumor such as melanoma, head and neck, liver or kidney cancer.

This chain connects TRBV5-6 to TRBJ2-7, with a weak D call TRBD2 (6 bases). V gave up 3 bases and J gave up 3 bases, with 13 bases separating them. The CDR3 totals 14 residues. Germline values: CDR1 SGHDT, CDR2 YYEEEE. The CDR3 sequence is CASSWMTSGYEQYF. The DNA of the CDR3 is TGTGCCAGCAGCTGGATGACTAGTGGCTACGAGCAGTACTTC. Supplemented by reference TRBV5-6 and TRBJ2-7, the full variable domain reads DAGVTQSPTHLIKTRGQQVTLRCSPKSGHDTVSWYQQALGQGPQFIFQYYEEEERQRGNFPDRFSGHQFPNYSSELNVNALLLGDSALYLCASSWMTSGYEQYFGPGTRLTVT.

Only a few counts were recorded for this clone. J is TRBJ1-4 and V is TRBV15; D is unclear. This CDR3 has 16 residues. CDR1 is LNHNV, CDR2 YYDKDF, per germline (reference sequence). V lost 2 bases to trimming and J lost 0 bases, with 10 bases between them. This CDR3 reads CATSRTTRSTNEKLFF. As DNA, the CDR3 is TGTGCCACCAGCAGAACGACGAGGTCAACTAATGAAAAACTGTTTTTT. Variable domain in full (rest from reference TRBV15 and TRBJ1-4): DAMVIQNPRYQVTQFGKPVTLSCSQTLNHNVMYWYQQKSSQAPKLLFHYYDKDFNNEADTPDNFQSRRPNTSFCFLDIRSPGLGDTAMYLCATSRTTRSTNEKLFFGSGTQLSVL.

The chain links TRBV19 to TRBJ2-3; TRBD1 agrees at 7 bases. CDR3 length: 17 amino acids. Germline assignment: CDR1 LNHDA and CDR2 SQIVND (reference sequence). With V trimmed by 1 base and J by 2 bases, 9 bases remained unmatched. DNA for the CDR3: TGTGCCAGTAGTATAGGCCAGACGGGACAGCACACAGATACGCAGTATTTT. It codes for CASSIGQTGQHTDTQYF.

The chain joins TRBV18 to TRBJ1-3; 7 bases map to TRBD1. J lost 5 bases, V lost 1 base, and 8 bases had no gene match. The CDR3 has 16 amino acids. Germline-derived CDR1 and CDR2 are KGHSH and LQKENI. The CDR3: CASSPQGTALRNTIYF. In nucleotides, the CDR3 is TGTGCCAGCTCACCACAGGGGACAGCGCTAAGAAACACCATATATTTT.

The chain uses TRBV10-3 and TRBJ2-1; D might be TRBD1 or TRBD2, each matching 5 bases. This CDR3 is built from 13 residues. Per the germline V gene, CDR1 is ENHRY and CDR2 is SYGVKD. V shed 11 bases and J shed 4 bases, with 15 bases lying between them. DNA of the CDR3: TGTGCCGCCTCCCGGGACGCGTACAATGAGCAGTTCTTC. This sequence encodes CAASRDAYNEQFF.

In its sample, this clone was seen once. This chain uses TRBV5-4 with TRBJ1-1; D is ambiguous. This CDR3 has 13 residues. Per germline, CDR1 SGHNT and CDR2 YYREEE (reference sequence). Trimming cost V 1 base and J 1 base, with 5 bases left between them. The CDR3 bases are TGTGCCAGCAGCTTGCAAGGGAACACTGAAGCTTTCTTT. Its translation is CASSLQGNTEAFF.

This clone was observed once. This chain links TRBV5-1 with TRBJ1-1; TRBD1 aligns across 7 bases. The CDR3 totals 13 residues. Losses at the gene ends were 2 bases for V and 3 bases for J; bases not matched to a gene: 1. Germline CDR1 reads SGHRS; CDR2 reads YFSETQ. The CDR3 region has the DNA TGCGCCAGCAGCTTTACAGGGGACACTGAAGCTTTCTTT. Its protein is CASSFTGDTEAFF.

The chain's CDR3 is CASSPPQGATEAFF. As DNA, the CDR3 is TGTGCCAGCTCACCACCCCAGGGGGCGACTGAAGCTTTCTTT. The rearrangement joins TRBV18 to TRBJ1-1; TRBD1 aligns across 8 bases. The CDR3 contains 14 residues. Germline trimming cut 0 bases from V and 5 bases from J; bases unmatched to any gene: 2. Germline lookup yields CDR1 KGHSH and CDR2 LQKENI.

This clone is a singleton in its sample. The chain recombines TRBV5-1 with TRBJ2-1, with D possibly TRBD2 on 6 matching bases. The CDR3 extends over 16 amino acids. With 0 bases removed from V and 0 bases from J, the gap between germline ends came to 10 bases. Germline CDR1 SGHRS, CDR2 YFSETQ. The CDR3 coding sequence is TGCGCCAGCAGCTTGGCCGGGAGCGGCTCCTACAATGAGCAGTTCTTC. Protein sequence: CASSLAGSGSYNEQFF.

The chain links TRBV7-7 to TRBJ2-1; D remains unclear. Germline CDR1 reads SSHAT; CDR2 reads FNYEAQ (reference sequence). The CDR3 totals 13 residues. Between the trimmed V and J ends, which lost 1 base and 9 bases, there was a span of 10 bases. The CDR3 is CASSLDLVTEQFF. CDR3 bases: TGTGCCAGCAGCTTAGATTTAGTGACTGAGCAGTTCTTC.

The CDR3 coding sequence is TGTGCCACCAGCAGAGTGGGGGCACGGAGCACTGAAGCTTTCTTT. Translated, it gives CATSRVGARSTEAFF. The chain employs TRBV15 and TRBJ1-1; D is perhaps TRBD1 (6 bases). This CDR3 has 15 amino acids. V gave up 1 base and J gave up 4 bases, with 13 bases separating them. In germline, CDR1 is LNHNV, CDR2 YYDKDF (reference sequence).

The chain employs TRBV4-2 and TRBJ2-3; D is perhaps TRBD2 (6 bases). Germline assignment: CDR1 LGHNA and CDR2 YNFKEQ. This CDR3 has 16 amino acids. Between the trimmed V and J ends, which lost 1 base and 1 base, there was a span of 12 bases. CDR3: CASSQGWGGGTDTQYF. The CDR3 coding sequence is TGTGCCAGCAGCCAAGGATGGGGCGGGGGCACAGATACGCAGTATTTT.

The CDR3 protein is CASSVGGQGTEAFF. CDR3 DNA sequence: TGTGCCAGCAGCGTAGGAGGACAGGGCACTGAAGCTTTCTTT. The chain joins TRBV9 to TRBJ1-1, with TRBD1 identical over 8 bases. Trimming at V came to 0 bases and at J to 4 bases, leaving 2 bases not matched to a gene. There are 14 residues in the CDR3. Per germline, CDR1 SGDLS and CDR2 YYNGEE.

The CDR3 protein is CAISESSPTDTQYF. CDR3 bases: TGTGCCATCAGTGAGTCGAGTCCCACAGATACGCAGTATTTT. The chain is built from TRBV10-3 and TRBJ2-3; no definite D call. The CDR3 consists of 14 residues. The germline CDR1 and CDR2 sequences are ENHRY and SYGVKD. The V gene lost 0 bases and the J gene lost 2 bases, with 6 bases spanning the gap.

A single count supports this clone. As DNA, the CDR3 is TGTGCCAGCAGCCCCGAGGCTTATCAGGCTAATGAGCAGTTCTTC. This sequence encodes CASSPEAYQANEQFF. The V gene is TRBV7-7, the J gene TRBJ2-1; unclear D gene. Germline-derived CDR1 and CDR2 are SSHAT and FNYEAQ (reference sequence). V was shortened by 5 bases and J by 7 bases, with 18 bases between the two germline ends. The CDR3 has 15 amino acids.

The V gene is TRBV18, the J gene TRBJ1-2, with 10 bases matching TRBD1. The CDR3 extends over 17 amino acids. Losses at the gene ends were 3 bases for V and 3 bases for J; bases not matched to a gene: 10. The germline V gene encodes CDR1 KGHSH and CDR2 LQKENI. The CDR3 coding sequence is TGTGCCAGCTCACCCCCGGGACAGGGGTATCAGTACTATGGCTACACCTTC. Translating gives CASSPPGQGYQYYGYTF. Variable domain in full (rest from reference TRBV18 and TRBJ1-2): NAGVMQNPRHLVRRRGQEARLRCSPMKGHSHVYWYRQLPEEGLKFMVYLQKENIIDESGMPKERFSAEFPKEGPSILRIQQVVRGDSAAYFCASSPPGQGYQYYGYTFGSGTRLTVV.

Only a few counts were recorded for this clone. Different DNA sequences within this sample yield the same CDR3. The V gene is TRBV29-1, the J gene TRBJ1-2, with D perhaps TRBD1 (5 bases). The CDR3 contains 13 residues. V shed 6 bases and J shed 2 bases, with 13 bases lying between them. Germline CDR1 SQVTM, CDR2 ANQGSEA. The CDR3 sequence: CSVARDRNYGYTF. Written as DNA, the CDR3 is TGCAGCGTCGCTCGGGACCGCAACTATGGCTACACCTTC.

This chain connects TRBV9 to TRBJ2-3; possibly TRBD1 or TRBD2 for D (5 bases each). This CDR3 has 17 amino acids. Germline V CDR1 and CDR2: SGDLS, YYNGEE. V was cut by 0 bases and J by 2 bases, with 16 bases left in between. CDR3 residues: CASSVDPPGLVTDTQYF. The CDR3 DNA is TGTGCCAGCAGCGTAGACCCCCCGGGGCTAGTCACAGATACGCAGTATTTT. The full variable domain, with the rest looked up from reference TRBV9 and TRBJ2-3, is DSGVTQTPKHLITATGQRVTLRCSPRSGDLSVYWYQQSLDQGLQFLIQYYNGEERAKGNILERFSAQQFPDLHSELNLSSLELGDSALYFCASSVDPPGLVTDTQYFGPGTRLTVL.

The sample holds one count of this clone. The V and J genes are TRBV6-6 and TRBJ2-2; 7 nucleotides align to TRBD1. The CDR3 loop spans 14 amino acids. Germline CDR1 is MNHNY and CDR2 is SVGAGI (reference sequence). The J segment lost 3 bases and the V segment lost 5 bases, leaving 3 bases of the junction unmatched. The CDR3 loop reads CASSQGTDTGELFF. The CDR3 nucleotides read TGTGCCAGCAGTCAGGGGACAGACACCGGGGAGCTGTTTTTT.

In its sample, this clone was seen a few times. V and J are TRBV5-5 and TRBJ1-6, with 7 bases fitting TRBD1. The CDR3 extends over 15 amino acids. The germline CDR1 and CDR2 sequences are SGHKS and YYEKEE (reference sequence). V was pared by 0 bases and J by 11 bases, with 8 bases of the junction left unmatched. The CDR3 here is CASSLATGEFPPLHF. The CDR3 DNA follows: TGTGCCAGCAGCTTGGCTACAGGGGAGTTTCCACCCCTCCACTTT.

The CDR3: CAWSIIGVSGANVLTF. The CDR3 bases are TGTGCCTGGAGTATAATCGGTGTATCTGGGGCCAACGTCCTGACTTTC. This chain links TRBV30 with TRBJ2-6, with D unclear. V lost 2 bases, J lost 1 base, and 12 bases lay in between. Germline lookup yields CDR1 GTSNPN and CDR2 SVGIG (reference sequence). This CDR3 is built from 16 residues.

The CDR3 spells CASSLGSTALNTEAFF. DNA of the CDR3: TGTGCCAGCAGCTTAGGTAGCACAGCCTTGAACACTGAAGCTTTCTTT. V gene TRBV7-9 combines with J gene TRBJ1-1; D is undetermined. The V and J ends lost 1 base and 0 bases respectively, with 12 bases between them. Germline V gene data show CDR1 as SEHNR and CDR2 as FQNEAQ (reference sequence). This CDR3 spans 16 amino acids.

The rearrangement joins TRBV9 to TRBJ2-3; 9 bases agree with TRBD2. V dropped 3 bases and J dropped 0; count of bases not matched to a gene: 8. Germline CDR1 reads SGDLS; CDR2 reads YYNGEE. This CDR3 is 17 amino acids long. In DNA form, the CDR3 reads TGTGCCAGCAGCGGGCCGCTCCTAGCGGGGAGCACAGATACGCAGTATTTT. Translating gives CASSGPLLAGSTDTQYF. Looking up the rest from reference TRBV9 and TRBJ2-3 gives the full variable domain: DSGVTQTPKHLITATGQRVTLRCSPRSGDLSVYWYQQSLDQGLQFLIQYYNGEERAKGNILERFSAQQFPDLHSELNLSSLELGDSALYFCASSGPLLAGSTDTQYFGPGTRLTVL.

The chain has TRBV5-6 and TRBJ2-1; TRBD2 matches 10 bases. Germline V gene data show CDR1 as SGHDT and CDR2 as YYEEEE. Losses at the gene ends were 4 bases for V and 5 bases for J; bases not matched to a gene: 9. This CDR3 has 16 amino acids. CDR3 amino acids: CASSPTISGRNNEQFF. In nucleotides, the CDR3 is TGTGCCAGCAGCCCTACCATTAGCGGGAGGAACAATGAGCAGTTCTTC.

V usage is TRBV6-4 and J usage is TRBJ2-7; D might be TRBD2 (5 bases). Germline CDR1 is MRHNA and CDR2 is SNTAGT. V was cut by 7 bases and J by 0 bases, with 10 bases left in between. The CDR3 has 13 amino acids. CDR3: CASTRTCSYEQYF. CDR3 in DNA: TGTGCCAGCACCAGGACTTGCTCCTACGAGCAGTACTTC.

This rearrangement joins TRBV7-2 to TRBJ2-5; D is undetermined. The better agreement between TRBJ2-7 and the DNA end casts doubt on the J call. The germline V gene encodes CDR1 SGHTA and CDR2 FQGNSA. This CDR3 spans 14 amino acids. This CDR3 reads CASSPSMSSYEQYF. The CDR3 DNA reads as TGTGCCAGCAGCCCATCGATGAGCTCCTACGAGCAGTACTTC.

The V call is TRBV7-2, the J call TRBJ1-3; perhaps TRBD1 as D (6 bases). The V gene lost 1 base and the J gene lost 0 bases, with 10 bases spanning the gap. Germline-derived CDR1 and CDR2 are SGHTA and FQGNSA. The CDR3 loop spans 16 amino acids. The CDR3 DNA reads TGTGCCAGCAGCTTAGATTTAGGGGGCTCTGGAAACACCATATATTTT. Amino acid sequence: CASSLDLGGSGNTIYF.